This TCR beta chain was captured in a study of shared clonotypes between healthy human individuals. Background on the study: CD4 naive and CD4 memory each took three plates per donor, while CD8 naive took two and CD8 memory one.

In its sample, this clone was seen once. Clones were read by immunoSEQ multiplex PCR, and TCRdb kept only the in-frame ones, dropping some. The sample consists of roughly 2.2 million clones, about 90% of them appearing once. The CDR3 contains 17 residues. Unmatched junction bases numbered 7, after V lost 1 base and J lost 3 bases. Germline V gene data show CDR1 as SGHAT and CDR2 as FQNNGV. This receptor was obtained from a man aged 18 to 30 in good health. Some clones in this sample may be carry-over from other donors' samples. The specimen was naive CD4+ T cells from PBMCs. The subset was: CD45RA+ positively selected. The chain is built from TRBV11-2 and TRBJ2-1; 9 nucleotides line up with TRBD2. In DNA, the CDR3 is TGTGCCAGCAGCTTAGTCTTAGCGGGAGCGTACTACAATGAGCAGTTCTTC. Translation: CASSLVLAGAYYNEQFF.